A selection of T cell receptor beta chains follows, all from one sample in a study of blood T cells in healthy people across ages. TCRdb re-called the 5' RACE reads through MiXCR, storing one row per CDR3 protein. The sample includes about 830,000 distinct CDR3 sequences, around 62% of them seen just once. Sequenced: blood. These receptors originate from a young man in good health. Both conserved end residues are part of each CDR3. Fields, in order: V gene, J gene, clone size, D gene, CDR3 protein, CDR3 DNA. A D gene is named only where the DNA matches it firmly. Size is stated for part of the rows, as once, few or many counts, or as a class when the clone is expanded.

TRBV6-6	TRBJ2-7	NA	NA	CASSYSTRSTYEQYF	TGTGCCAGCAGTTACTCGACTCGCTCGACCTACGAGCAGTACTTC
TRBV9	TRBJ1-2	NA	NA	CASSVGSAGNYGYTF	TGTGCCAGCAGCGTAGGAAGCGCTGGAAACTATGGCTACACCTTC
TRBV15	TRBJ2-1	once	NA	CATSRGSTLSYNEQFF	TGTGCCACCAGCAGAGGAAGTACCCTCTCCTACAATGAGCAGTTCTTC
TRBV6-6	TRBJ2-7	NA	TRBD1	CATDRGSYEQYF	TGTGCCACCGACAGGGGATCCTACGAGCAGTACTTC
TRBV5-1	TRBJ2-3	NA	NA	CASRPGDRTDTQYF	TGCGCCTCAAGACCCGGGGATAGGACAGATACGCAGTATTTT
TRBV5-5	TRBJ1-2	NA	NA	CASSSSLDRFNYGYTF	TGTGCCAGCAGCTCCTCTCTGGACAGATTTAACTATGGCTACACCTTC
TRBV6-2/TRBV6-3	TRBJ2-1	NA	TRBD2	CASRPGTSGNYEQFF	TGTGCCAGCAGACCCGGGACTAGCGGGAACTATGAGCAGTTCTTC
TRBV4-3	TRBJ2-3	few	TRBD2	CASSQHRWGGGTDTQYF	TGCGCCAGCAGCCAGCATCGCTGGGGGGGAGGCACAGATACGCAGTATTTT
TRBV4-3	TRBJ1-5	NA	NA	CASSQGIKQPQHF	TGCGCCAGCAGCCAAGGCATCAAGCAGCCCCAGCATTTT
TRBV11-2	TRBJ2-3	NA	NA	CASSGTGFGTDTQYF	TGTGCCAGCAGCGGAACAGGGTTTGGCACAGATACGCAGTATTTT
TRBV18	TRBJ2-1	NA	TRBD2	CASQQSGGGNEQFF	TGTGCCAGCCAGCAGAGCGGGGGCGGGAATGAGCAGTTCTTC
TRBV20-1	TRBJ2-1	NA	NA	CSAPVGGGSYNKQFF	TGCAGTGCCCCAGTGGGAGGGGGCTCCTACAATAAGCAGTTCTTC
TRBV4-2	TRBJ2-5	NA	NA	CASSQDGIPQETQYF	TGTGCCAGCAGCCAAGATGGGATTCCCCAAGAGACCCAGTACTTC
TRBV7-4	TRBJ2-5	NA	TRBD2	CASSCERGPTRQQETQYF	TGTGCCAGCAGCTGCGAGCGGGGGCCGACCAGACAACAAGAGACCCAGTACTTC
TRBV6-5	TRBJ2-1	NA	TRBD1	CASSYRDRAPYNEQFF	TGTGCCAGCAGTTACAGGGACAGGGCTCCCTACAATGAGCAGTTCTTC
TRBV6-2/TRBV6-3	TRBJ2-7	NA	NA	CASSYSSDSYEQYF	TGTGCCAGCAGTTACTCGAGTGACTCCTACGAGCAGTACTTC
TRBV4-3	TRBJ2-7	NA	NA	CASSQEGDSSSYEQYF	TGCGCCAGCAGCCAAGAAGGGGACTCCAGCTCCTACGAGCAGTACTTC
TRBV29-1	TRBJ2-1	few	TRBD1	CSVAKPGQGLDEQFF	TGCAGCGTTGCCAAACCGGGACAGGGGCTCGATGAGCAGTTCTTC
TRBV7-2	TRBJ2-7	NA	NA	CASSSEQGRAYEQYF	TGTGCCAGCAGCTCAGAACAGGGGAGGGCTTACGAGCAGTACTTC
TRBV11-2	TRBJ2-7	NA	TRBD2	CASSRRGRATYEQYF	TGTGCCAGCAGCCGCCGCGGGAGGGCCACCTACGAGCAGTACTTC
TRBV10-3	TRBJ2-7	NA	NA	CAISERSYEQYF	TGTGCCATCAGTGAGAGGTCCTACGAGCAGTACTTC
TRBV4-3	TRBJ1-1	once	NA	CASSQDVRLNTEAFF	TGCGCCAGCAGCCAAGACGTCCGGTTGAACACTGAAGCTTTCTTT
TRBV2	TRBJ2-3	few	TRBD2	CASRVRAGGLTDTQYF	TGTGCCAGCAGGGTCCGGGCGGGGGGTCTCACAGATACGCAGTATTTT
TRBV20-1	TRBJ2-3	NA	NA	CSARDPREADTQYF	TGCAGTGCTAGAGACCCGCGTGAGGCAGATACGCAGTATTTT
TRBV9	TRBJ1-1	NA	NA	CASSVKPRSNTEAFF	TGTGCCAGCAGCGTTAAACCGCGGTCGAACACTGAAGCTTTCTTT
TRBV7-2	TRBJ2-7	NA	NA	CASSSEGTRGREQYF	TGTGCCAGCAGCTCAGAAGGGACCCGAGGCCGCGAGCAGTACTTC
TRBV7-2	TRBJ2-6	once	NA	CASSLGQPRSGANVLTF	TGTGCCAGCAGCTTAGGACAGCCTCGCTCTGGGGCCAACGTCCTGACTTTC
TRBV7-9	TRBJ2-7	few	TRBD1	CASSPLDRASYEQYF	TGTGCCAGCAGCCCCCTTGACAGGGCCTCCTACGAGCAGTACTTC
TRBV7-9	TRBJ2-7	NA	TRBD1	CASSPWDRTYEQYF	TGTGCCAGCAGTCCATGGGACAGGACCTACGAGCAGTACTTC
TRBV19	TRBJ2-3	NA	NA	CASHGALSTDTQYF	TGTGCCTCACACGGGGCACTAAGCACAGATACGCAGTATTTT
TRBV20-1	TRBJ2-1	NA	TRBD2	CSAISGGRYNEQFF	TGCAGTGCTATAAGCGGGGGGAGATACAATGAGCAGTTCTTC
TRBV28	TRBJ2-5	once	NA	CASSSPQRIRETQYF	TGTGCCAGCAGTTCCCCACAGAGGATAAGGGAGACCCAGTACTTC
TRBV2	TRBJ2-6	NA	NA	CASSEEWDPRANVLTF	TGTGCCAGCAGTGAAGAGTGGGATCCGAGGGCCAACGTCCTGACTTTC
TRBV5-1	TRBJ1-4	NA	TRBD1	CASSPITGVGEKLFF	TGCGCTAGCAGCCCCATTACAGGGGTGGGTGAAAAACTGTTTTTT
TRBV12-3/TRBV12-4	TRBJ1-2	NA	NA	CASTGSPPYGYTF	TGTGCCAGCACCGGAAGCCCCCCCTATGGCTACACCTTC
TRBV10-3	TRBJ2-5	many	TRBD2	CAISDGTSGGRETQYF	TGTGCCATCAGTGATGGGACTAGCGGGGGGCGGGAGACCCAGTACTTC